This T cell receptor (beta chain) emerged from a study of cytomegalovirus exposure and HLA in healthy donors. Donors were nominally healthy when sampled, though unrecorded immune exposures were likely. Study-level points and caveats: Apart from CMV serostatus, no immune exposure information was available. Generally TCR sequences proved uncommon, though certain public TCRs appeared in numerous donors.

The V segment lost 5 bases and the J segment 2 bases; nucleotides outside the gene matches: 2. The germline V gene encodes CDR1 SNHLY and CDR2 FYNNEI. The CDR3 is made up of 13 amino acids. About this clone itself: Its matching antigen is unknown. The same CDR3 also results from other DNA sequences found in this sample.

This PCR relied on a set of 60 Vbeta primers and 13 Jbeta primers. Only in-frame clones appear in the TCRdb table, and some are missing; sequencing was by immunoSEQ multiplex PCR. This table holds approximately 150,000 clones, around 78% found once. The V and J genes are TRBV2 and TRBJ1-2; 7 bases are shared with TRBD1. Sequenced: PBMCs. The TCR was taken from a woman between 18 and 29 years old in good health and CMV-seropositive. The CDR3 loop is CASSRQGNYGYTF. CDR3 sequence (DNA): TGTGCCAGCAGTCGACAGGGAAACTATGGCTACACCTTC.